A single sample gave rise to the 21 T cell receptor beta chains below, sequenced in a study of shared clonotypes between healthy human individuals (dated by TCRdb to between 2020 and 2021). Library method: the immunoSEQ multiplex PCR assay. The clones in this table, taken by TCRdb from immuneACCESS, are in-frame only. Not every clone is retained; where verified, under half of the shortfall comes from an unresolved V gene, and the cause of the rest is unknown. This sample is represented by 1,500,000 or so clones; around 98.5% of them were singletons. The ten largest clonotypes hold around 0.33% of the sample. Sequencing was performed on naive CD4+ T cells sorted from blood. This specimen's cell subset or site label, per the study, means: CD45RA+ positively selected. These receptors were taken from a man between 25 and 39 years old in good health.

The chain is built from TRBV28 and TRBJ2-7; D possibly corresponds to TRBD2 (6 bases). The V end lost 11 bases, the J end lost 2 bases, and 16 bases lay between the germline ends. The CDR3 length is 13 residues. Germline loops: CDR1 MDHEN, CDR2 SYDVKM. CDR3 coding DNA: TGTGCCGGACGGGACTCCCGTACCTACGAGCAGTACTTC. This codes for CAGRDSRTYEQYF.

The genes are TRBV6-6 and TRBJ2-7; 9 bases are shared with TRBD1. V lost 6 bases, J lost 6 bases, and 9 bases stayed unmatched. This CDR3 is 14 amino acids long. Germline CDR1 is MNHNY and CDR2 is SVGAGI (reference sequence). CDR3 protein: CASSPATGGREQYF. In nucleotides, the CDR3 is TGTGCCAGCAGCCCCGCGACAGGGGGTCGCGAGCAGTACTTC.

The chain links TRBV27 to TRBJ2-4; a possible D gene is TRBD2 (5 bases). The germline gives CDR1 MNHEY, CDR2 SMNVEV (reference sequence). The V gene lost 0 bases and the J gene lost 7 bases, with 16 bases spanning the gap. The CDR3 runs to 16 residues. The CDR3 loop reads CASSLSDLTSGNIQYF. As DNA, the CDR3 is TGTGCCAGCAGTTTATCGGATCTCACTTCGGGGAACATTCAGTACTTC.

V is TRBV7-8 and J is TRBJ2-7; D may be TRBD1 (6 bases). CDR3 size: 14 residues. CDR1 is SGHVS, CDR2 FQNEAQ, per germline. The V gene lost 1 base and the J gene lost 8 bases, with 15 bases spanning the gap. The CDR3 sequence: CASSLGAGVFQQYF. CDR3 in DNA: TGTGCCAGCAGCTTAGGGGCAGGGGTCTTTCAGCAGTACTTC.

This clone has more than one count but fewer than ten. V and J are TRBV28 and TRBJ1-2; D uncertain. The CDR3 is made up of 14 amino acids. Germline CDR1 is MDHEN and CDR2 is SYDVKM. V lost 8 bases and J lost 0, with 13 bases in between. The CDR3 spells CASGGGIANYGYTF. The CDR3 region has the DNA TGTGCCAGCGGAGGAGGGATAGCTAACTATGGCTACACCTTC.

This chain joins TRBV25-1 and TRBJ2-1; 7 bases line up with TRBD2. J was trimmed by 6 bases and V by 4 bases; bases with no gene match: 9. This CDR3 spans 15 amino acids. Germline CDR1 and CDR2: MGHDK and SYGVNS. CDR3: CASSALAGRFNEQFF. Written as DNA, the CDR3 is TGTGCCAGCAGTGCATTAGCGGGCAGATTCAATGAGCAGTTCTTC.

The chain couples TRBV7-2 to TRBJ2-1; TRBD2 agrees at 10 bases. V lost 0 bases and J lost 6; bases outside the gene matches: 8. CDR3 length: 17 amino acids. CDR1 is SGHTA, CDR2 FQGNSA, per germline. This CDR3 reads CASSLASGRPLSNEQFF. The CDR3 coding sequence is TGTGCCAGCAGCTTAGCTAGCGGGAGGCCGCTCAGCAATGAGCAGTTCTTC.

The chain joins TRBV18 to TRBJ1-5; D not certain. The CDR3 runs to 18 residues. The germline V gene has CDR1 KGHSH and CDR2 LQKENI. V lost 4 bases and J 2 bases, leaving 21 bases between the germline ends. CDR3 amino acids: CASSLLGRSTEGNQPQHF. The CDR3 nucleotides read TGTGCCAGCTCACTCTTGGGCAGGTCAACGGAGGGCAATCAGCCCCAGCATTTT.

The chain carries TRBV7-9 and TRBJ2-2, with no clear D. V dropped 6 bases and J dropped 1 base, with 18 bases sitting between them. Germline V CDR1 and CDR2: SEHNR, FQNEAQ (reference sequence). The CDR3 is made up of 17 amino acids. The CDR3 sequence: CASSLRNLAVNTGELFF. DNA of the CDR3: TGTGCCAGCAGTTTACGGAACCTCGCCGTGAACACCGGGGAGCTGTTTTTT.

J is TRBJ2-6 and V is TRBV6-1, with D uncertain. The CDR3 consists of 15 residues. Germline CDR1 MNHNS, CDR2 SASEGT. V was shortened by 6 bases and J by 2 bases, with 11 bases between the two germline ends. The CDR3 protein is CASSVSGAGANVLTF. The CDR3 bases are TGTGCCAGCAGCGTCTCCGGTGCTGGGGCCAACGTCCTGACTTTC.

The rearrangement uses TRBV5-6 and TRBJ2-4; D remains ambiguous. The CDR3 covers 13 residues. Deletions cut 0 bases from V and 11 bases from J, with 12 bases between. Germline V gives CDR1 SGHDT, CDR2 YYEEEE. CDR3 sequence: CASSLATIPVQYF. In DNA, the CDR3 is TGTGCCAGCAGCTTGGCTACGATCCCCGTTCAGTACTTC.

The rearrangement uses TRBV11-2 and TRBJ2-3; D is undetermined. Trimming shortened V by 5 bases and J by 11 bases, and 17 bases separated the two germline ends. The CDR3 runs 13 residues. Germline V gene lookup returns CDR1 SGHAT and CDR2 FQNNGV. The CDR3 coding sequence is TGTGCCAGCAGCCAAGGGCCCCAACCTGGGCAGTATTTT. Its protein product is CASSQGPQPGQYF.

The rearrangement uses TRBV5-6 and TRBJ2-1; TRBD1 aligns across 8 bases. CDR3 length: 17 amino acids. V shed 4 bases, J shed 2 bases, and the junction held 11 bases outside the gene matches. The germline V gene encodes CDR1 SGHDT and CDR2 YYEEEE. The CDR3 reads CASSIRLTGVPYNEQFF. The DNA of the CDR3 is TGTGCCAGCAGCATTCGCCTGACAGGGGTACCCTACAATGAGCAGTTCTTC.

CDR3 nucleotides: TGTGCCAGCAGTTTATGGAAACAGGGGCCAAGCACAGATACGCAGTATTTT. It encodes CASSLWKQGPSTDTQYF. V usage is TRBV28 and J usage is TRBJ2-3, with 7 nucleotides matching TRBD1. CDR1 is MDHEN, CDR2 SYDVKM, per germline. The V gene end was trimmed by 0 bases and the J gene end by 0 bases; junction bases not matched to a gene: 6. The CDR3 is 17 residues long.

This chain connects TRBV15 to TRBJ2-7; 8 bases map to TRBD1. The junction had 8 bases not matched to a gene; V was cut back by 0 bases and J by 1 base. The CDR3 is 17 amino acids. CDR1 LNHNV and CDR2 YYDKDF come from the germline V gene (reference sequence). CDR3 DNA: TGTGCCACCAGCAGAGATCACCTGGGACAGGTTTCCTACGAGCAGTACTTC. It codes for CATSRDHLGQVSYEQYF.

This rearrangement joins TRBV18 to TRBJ1-1; weak D call: TRBD1 (6 bases). Germline V gene lookup returns CDR1 KGHSH and CDR2 LQKENI. V lost 2 bases and J 1 base, leaving 14 bases between the germline ends. This CDR3 comprises 16 residues. The CDR3 loop is CASSPGQGRGNTEAFF. The CDR3 nucleotides read TGTGCCAGCTCACCAGGTCAGGGGAGGGGGAACACTGAAGCTTTCTTT. The full variable domain, its missing parts supplied by reference TRBV18 and TRBJ1-1, is NAGVMQNPRHLVRRRGQEARLRCSPMKGHSHVYWYRQLPEEGLKFMVYLQKENIIDESGMPKERFSAEFPKEGPSILRIQQVVRGDSAAYFCASSPGQGRGNTEAFFGQGTRLTVV.

J is TRBJ2-7 and V is TRBV4-3; D assignment may be TRBD1 or TRBD2 (5 bases each). V was trimmed by 1 base and J by 2 bases, leaving 15 bases between them. From germline, CDR1 is LGHNA and CDR2 YSLEER. The CDR3 runs 16 residues. DNA of the CDR3: TGCGCCAGCAGCCAAGGGGGGTGGGACGGGACCTACGAGCAGTACTTC. Amino acids: CASSQGGWDGTYEQYF.

Comment on this clone: Other DNA sequences from this sample encode an identical CDR3 as well. The chain is built from TRBV18 and TRBJ2-3; TRBD2 agrees at 11 bases. The junction had 9 bases not matched to a gene; V was cut back by 3 bases and J by 4 bases. CDR3 size: 17 residues. Per the germline V gene, CDR1 is KGHSH and CDR2 is LQKENI. CDR3 sequence (DNA): TGTGCCAGCTCACCGAGGCTAGCGGGAGGTCTCGCAGATACGCAGTATTTT. Its protein is CASSPRLAGGLADTQYF.

The rearrangement uses TRBV6-6 and TRBJ2-7; 10 bases fit TRBD1. Germline V gene data show CDR1 as MNHNY and CDR2 as SVGAGI (reference sequence). Trimming cost V 5 bases and J 0 bases; bases outside gene matches: 7. The CDR3 is made up of 16 amino acids. The CDR3 region is CASSRGGDRGSYEQYF. The CDR3 DNA is TGTGCCAGCAGTAGGGGTGGGGACAGGGGCTCCTACGAGCAGTACTTC.

The rearrangement links TRBV4-1 to TRBJ2-7; possible D gene TRBD1, 6 bases. Germline V gives CDR1 MGHRA, CDR2 YSYEKL. Trimming stripped 1 base from V and 5 bases from J, with 15 bases between. The CDR3 runs 15 residues. CDR3 in amino acids: CASSQVPPGANEQYF. The CDR3, as DNA: TGCGCCAGCAGCCAAGTTCCCCCAGGGGCCAACGAGCAGTACTTC.

This clone was observed a handful of times. The CDR3 DNA sequence: TGTGCCAGCTCACCAAGGTCTGTCTCTAGCGGGGGGAGAAATGAGCAGTTCTTC. It encodes CASSPRSVSSGGRNEQFF. The genes are TRBV18 and TRBJ2-1; 11 bases match TRBD2. Germline CDR1 is KGHSH and CDR2 is LQKENI. V shed 2 bases and J 7 bases; nucleotides not matched to a gene: 13. The CDR3 loop spans 18 amino acids.